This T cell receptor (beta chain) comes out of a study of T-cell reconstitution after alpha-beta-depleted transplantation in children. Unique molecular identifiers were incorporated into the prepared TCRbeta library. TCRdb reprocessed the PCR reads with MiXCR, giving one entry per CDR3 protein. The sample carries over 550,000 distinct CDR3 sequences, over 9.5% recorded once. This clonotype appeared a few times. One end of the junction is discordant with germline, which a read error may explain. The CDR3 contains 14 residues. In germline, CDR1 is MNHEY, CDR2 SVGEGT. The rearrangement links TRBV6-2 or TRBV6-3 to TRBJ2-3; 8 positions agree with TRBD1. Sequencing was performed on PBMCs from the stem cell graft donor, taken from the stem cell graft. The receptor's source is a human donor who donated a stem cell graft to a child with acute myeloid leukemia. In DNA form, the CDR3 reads TGTGCCAGCAGTTCGCCCCTATGGGGACAGGTTAAGAATTTT. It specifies CASSSPLWGQVKNF.